These T cell receptor beta chains were read from a single sample in a study of blood T cell repertoires in COVID-19. Profiling relied on immunoSEQ multiplex PCR, and the TCRdb table lists in-frame clones only, not all of them. The repertoire holds roughly 200,000 clones, with roughly 84% as singletons. Sequencing was done on a sample of peripheral blood. These receptors came from a middle-aged woman who had recovered from COVID-19. The CDR3 runs from the conserved cysteine through the conserved F or W. D genes are given only for firm matches. Clone size, where shown, is once, few, many, or a class for clones that have expanded.

v_gene	j_gene	abundance	d_gene	CDR3nt	CDR3aa
TRBV27	TRBJ2-7	NA	TRBD1	TGTGCCAGCAGTAAACAGGGGCCCTACGAGCAGTACTTC	CASSKQGPYEQYF
TRBV4-2	TRBJ2-7	NA	TRBD2	TGTGCCAGCAGCCACGAACGAGAGCGGGAGGGCCCCTACGAGCAGTACTTC	CASSHEREREGPYEQYF
TRBV28	TRBJ1-2	NA	TRBD1	TGTGCCAGCAGAGGGACAGGCGTCTATGGCTACACCTTC	CASRGTGVYGYTF
TRBV28	TRBJ2-7	NA	NA	TGTGCCAGCAGTTTGCCAACCGTCTATGAGCAGTACTTC	CASSLPTVYEQYF
TRBV2	TRBJ1-1	NA	NA	TGTGCCAGCACCGAGGCGGGACTGAACACTGAAGCTTTCTTT	CASTEAGLNTEAFF
TRBV5-8	TRBJ2-1	NA	TRBD1	TGTGCCAGCAGCTTGGCTCGGACAGGGATGGGGAATGAGCAGTTCTTC	CASSLARTGMGNEQFF
TRBV28	TRBJ1-2	NA	NA	TGTGCCAGCATACCGGGGGTTGGAATCTATGGCTACACCTTC	CASIPGVGIYGYTF
TRBV18	TRBJ1-1	NA	NA	TGTGCCAGCTCACCAATCCAGGGATTGAACACTGAAGCTTTCTTT	CASSPIQGLNTEAFF
TRBV27	TRBJ1-2	NA	NA	TGTGCCAGCAGTTCCTGGGGGGGGGCCTATGGCTACACCTTC	CASSSWGGAYGYTF
TRBV25-1	TRBJ2-7	few	TRBD2	TGTGCCGCCGGGACTAGCGGGAACGAGCAGTACTTC	CAAGTSGNEQYF
TRBV7-2	TRBJ2-7	NA	TRBD2	TGTGCCAGCAGCTTAGCGCGGAGCGGGACCTACGAGCAGTACTTC	CASSLARSGTYEQYF
TRBV2	TRBJ2-2	NA	NA	TGTGCCAGCAGTGAGGTCCACGCGGGGAACACCGGGGAGCTGTTTTTT	CASSEVHAGNTGELFF
TRBV6-2/TRBV6-3	TRBJ2-7	NA	TRBD1	TGTGCCAGCAGTTACGATGGGACAGGGGGCTGGGAGCAGTACTTC	CASSYDGTGGWEQYF
TRBV12-5	TRBJ2-3	NA	TRBD1	TGTGCTAGTGGTTCCGGGACAGGCGCCTATCGCACAGATACGCAGTATTTT	CASGSGTGAYRTDTQYF
TRBV27	TRBJ1-5	NA	NA	TGTGCCAGCAGTCCCCAGATGCCAGACTTGTATAGCAATCAGCCCCAGCATTTT	CASSPQMPDLYSNQPQHF
TRBV27	TRBJ2-1	NA	TRBD2	TGTGCCAGCAGTCCTAGCGGGACGAGCTCCTACAATGAGCAGTTCTTC	CASSPSGTSSYNEQFF
TRBV7-6	TRBJ2-7	NA	TRBD2	TGTGCCAGCAGCCCCAGGACTAGCTTGATGTCCTACGAGCAGTACTTC	CASSPRTSLMSYEQYF
TRBV18	TRBJ1-1	NA	NA	TGTGCCAGCTCACCACCGCAGCAAGGACTCAGGGGCATGAACACTGAAGCTTTCTTT	CASSPPQQGLRGMNTEAFF
TRBV7-2	TRBJ2-3	NA	TRBD2	TGTGCCAGCAGCTATACTAGCGGGAGCACAGATACGCAGTATTTT	CASSYTSGSTDTQYF
TRBV6-5	TRBJ2-1	NA	TRBD2	TGTGCCAGCAGTTACTCGCCAGCGGGATCCTACAATGAGCAGTTCTTC	CASSYSPAGSYNEQFF
TRBV30	TRBJ1-2	NA	TRBD1	TGTGCCTGGAGTTTGACAGGGGCGGTTGGCTACACCTTC	CAWSLTGAVGYTF
TRBV24-1	TRBJ1-5	NA	NA	TGTGCCACCAGTGATTTAACATCTCAGCCCCAGCATTTT	CATSDLTSQPQHF
TRBV4-3	TRBJ2-3	NA	NA	TGCGCCAGCAGCCTCCGACAGGCCTCCGCGGGGGCAGATACGCAGTATTTT	CASSLRQASAGADTQYF
TRBV5-1	TRBJ1-1	NA	NA	TGCGCCAGCAGCTTGGGTCCCTCAGGACAACTGAACACTGAAGCTTTCTTT	CASSLGPSGQLNTEAFF